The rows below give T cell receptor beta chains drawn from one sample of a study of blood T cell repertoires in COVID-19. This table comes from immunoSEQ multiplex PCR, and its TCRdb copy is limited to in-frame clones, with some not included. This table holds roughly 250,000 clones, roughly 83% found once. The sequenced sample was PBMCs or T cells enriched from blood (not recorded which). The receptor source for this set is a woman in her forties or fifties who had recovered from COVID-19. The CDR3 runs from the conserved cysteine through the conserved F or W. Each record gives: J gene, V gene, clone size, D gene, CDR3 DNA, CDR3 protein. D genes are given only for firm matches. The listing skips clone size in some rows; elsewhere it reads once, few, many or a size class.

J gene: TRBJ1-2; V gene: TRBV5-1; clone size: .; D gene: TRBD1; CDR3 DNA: TGCGCCAGCAGCCCTCAGGGGGTATATGGCTACACCTTC; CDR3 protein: CASSPQGVYGYTF
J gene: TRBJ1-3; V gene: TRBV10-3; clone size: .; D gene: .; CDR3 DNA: TGTGCCATCAGTGAAGCGCCAAGAAACACCATATATTTT; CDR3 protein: CAISEAPRNTIYF
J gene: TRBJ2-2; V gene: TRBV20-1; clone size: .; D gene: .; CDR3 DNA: TGCAGATCCGGTGGGGGGGCGGAGCTGTTTTTT; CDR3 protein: CRSGGGAELFF
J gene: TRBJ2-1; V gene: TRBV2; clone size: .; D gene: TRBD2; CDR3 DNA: TGTGCCACCAGGACTAGCGGGGACCATGAGCAGTTCTTC; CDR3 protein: CATRTSGDHEQFF
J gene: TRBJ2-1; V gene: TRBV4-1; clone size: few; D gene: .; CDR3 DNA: TGCGCCAGCAGCCAAGATAGGGCTCATCGGGGCAATGAGCAGTTCTTC; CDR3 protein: CASSQDRAHRGNEQFF
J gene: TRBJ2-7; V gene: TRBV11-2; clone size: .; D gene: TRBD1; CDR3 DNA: TGTGCCAGCAGCTTAGGACAGGGACCCTACGAGCAGTACTTC; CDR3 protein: CASSLGQGPYEQYF
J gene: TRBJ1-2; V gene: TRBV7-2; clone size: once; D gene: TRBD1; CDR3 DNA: TGTGCCAGCAGCTCGCAGGGACAGACCTTCTATGGCTACACCTTC; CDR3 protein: CASSSQGQTFYGYTF
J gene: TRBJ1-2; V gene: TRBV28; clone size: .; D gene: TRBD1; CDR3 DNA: TGTGCCAGCTCTTGGGACAGGGGTGTAACCTATGGCTACACCTTC; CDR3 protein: CASSWDRGVTYGYTF
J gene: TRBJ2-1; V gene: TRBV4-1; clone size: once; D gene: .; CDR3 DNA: TGCGCCAGCAGCCAAGGCCCGGGGGTCTCCTACAATGAGCAGTTCTTC; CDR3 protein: CASSQGPGVSYNEQFF
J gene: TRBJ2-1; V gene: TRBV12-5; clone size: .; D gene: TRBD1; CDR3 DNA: TGTGCTAGTGGGCCCGGGACAGTCTCTTATGAGGAGCAGTTCTTC; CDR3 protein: CASGPGTVSYEEQFF
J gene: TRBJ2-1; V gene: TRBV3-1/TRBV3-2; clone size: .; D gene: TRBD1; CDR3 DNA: TGTGCCAGCAGCCACAGGGGGACAGGGGTGTACAATGAGCAGTTCTTC; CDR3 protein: CASSHRGTGVYNEQFF
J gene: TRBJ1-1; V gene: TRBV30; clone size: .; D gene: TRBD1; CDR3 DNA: TGTGCCTGGAGTGTACGAGGACAGGTGGTTAACACTGAAGCTTTCTTT; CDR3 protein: CAWSVRGQVVNTEAFF
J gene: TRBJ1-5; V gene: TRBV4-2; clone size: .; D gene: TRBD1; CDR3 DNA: TGTGCCAGCAGCCAAGATAGAACAGGGGGGCGGCTTAGCAATCAGCCCCAGCATTTT; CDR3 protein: CASSQDRTGGRLSNQPQHF
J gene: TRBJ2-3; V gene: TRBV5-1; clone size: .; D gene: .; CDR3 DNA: TGCGCCAGCAGCCCGACAGTACCATTCCCGAAGTCGGATACGCAGTATTTT; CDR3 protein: CASSPTVPFPKSDTQYF
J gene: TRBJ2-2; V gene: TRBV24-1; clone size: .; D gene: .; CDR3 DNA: TGTGCCACCAGTGATTCGGGCAGGGGTGTGACCGGGGAGCTGTTTTTT; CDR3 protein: CATSDSGRGVTGELFF
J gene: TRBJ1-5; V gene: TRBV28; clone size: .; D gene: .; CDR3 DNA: TGTGCCAGCAGTTTGTGGGGCCCAAGCAATCAGCTCCAGCATTTT; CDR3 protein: CASSLWGPSNQLQHF
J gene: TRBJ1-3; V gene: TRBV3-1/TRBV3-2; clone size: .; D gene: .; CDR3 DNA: TGTGCCAGCAGCCAAGAGACTGTCTCTGGAAACACCATATATTTT; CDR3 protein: CASSQETVSGNTIYF
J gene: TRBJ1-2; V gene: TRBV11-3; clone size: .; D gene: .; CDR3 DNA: TGTGCCAGCAGCCCGCCAGGGTTCTATGGCTACACCTTC; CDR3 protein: CASSPPGFYGYTF
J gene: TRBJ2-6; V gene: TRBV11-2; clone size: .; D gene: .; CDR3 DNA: TGTGCCAGCAGCTTTGGAGGGATGTGGGGGGCCAACGTCCTGACTTTC; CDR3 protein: CASSFGGMWGANVLTF
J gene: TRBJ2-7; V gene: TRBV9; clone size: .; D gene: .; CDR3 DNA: TGTGCCAGCAGCGGTCCTGGCGGTCGTCCCTACGAGCAGTACTTC; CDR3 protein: CASSGPGGRPYEQYF
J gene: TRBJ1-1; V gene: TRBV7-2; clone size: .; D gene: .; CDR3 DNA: TGTGCCAGCAGCCTGGGGTCGGGGGTTTGGAACACTGAAGCTTTCTTT; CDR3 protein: CASSLGSGVWNTEAFF
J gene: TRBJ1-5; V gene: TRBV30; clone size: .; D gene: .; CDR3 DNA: TGTGCCTGGAGTGGCTCAGGGAACCAGCCCCAGCATTTT; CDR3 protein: CAWSGSGNQPQHF
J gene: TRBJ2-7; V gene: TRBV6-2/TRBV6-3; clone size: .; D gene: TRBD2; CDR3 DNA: TGTGCCAGCAGTTTGGCGGGAGCGACCTACGAGCAGTACTTC; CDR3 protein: CASSLAGATYEQYF
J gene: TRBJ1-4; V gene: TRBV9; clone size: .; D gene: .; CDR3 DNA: TGTGCCAGCAGCGTAGGAGGTTTGGACAGAAATGAAAAACTGTTTTTT; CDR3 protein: CASSVGGLDRNEKLFF
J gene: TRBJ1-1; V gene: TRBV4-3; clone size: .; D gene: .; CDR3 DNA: TGCGCCAGCAGCCAAGAGGGCCGTGGAACTGAAGCTTTCTTT; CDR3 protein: CASSQEGRGTEAFF
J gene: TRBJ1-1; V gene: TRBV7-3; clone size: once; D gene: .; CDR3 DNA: TGTGCCAGCTCCAGGGGCATGAACACTGAAGCTTTCTTT; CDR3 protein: CASSRGMNTEAFF
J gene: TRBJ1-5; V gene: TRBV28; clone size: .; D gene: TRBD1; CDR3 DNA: TGTGCCAGCAGTGTAATAACAGGGGACCAGCCCCAGCATTTT; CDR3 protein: CASSVITGDQPQHF
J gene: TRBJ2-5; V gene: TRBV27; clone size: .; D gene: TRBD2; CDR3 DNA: TGTGCCAGCAGACCGGGACTAAACCAAGAGACCCAGTACTTC; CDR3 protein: CASRPGLNQETQYF
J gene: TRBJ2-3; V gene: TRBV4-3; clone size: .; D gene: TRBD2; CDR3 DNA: TGCGCCAGCAGCCCCGGACTAGCGGGGCCCGATGGGGCAGATACGCAGTATTTT; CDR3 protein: CASSPGLAGPDGADTQYF
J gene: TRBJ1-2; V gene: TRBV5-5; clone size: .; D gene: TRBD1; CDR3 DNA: TGTGCCAGCAGCTTGGGGAGGGGGCTTGGCTATGGCTACACCTTC; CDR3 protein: CASSLGRGLGYGYTF
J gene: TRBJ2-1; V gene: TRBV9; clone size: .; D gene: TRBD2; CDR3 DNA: TGTGCCAGCAGCGTAGCCCCGGGAGGGCTCACGAATGAGCAGTTCTTC; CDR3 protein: CASSVAPGGLTNEQFF
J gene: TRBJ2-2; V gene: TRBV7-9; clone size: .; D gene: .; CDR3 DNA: TGTGCCAGCAGACAAAACCAAAACACCGGGGAGCTGTTTTTT; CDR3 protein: CASRQNQNTGELFF
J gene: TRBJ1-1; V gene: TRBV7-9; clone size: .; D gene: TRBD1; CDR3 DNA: TGTGCCAGTCAGGGGGGGAACACTGAAGCTTTCTTT; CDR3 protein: CASQGGNTEAFF
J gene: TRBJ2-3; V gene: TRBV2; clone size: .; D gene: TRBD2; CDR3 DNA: TGTGCCAGCAGGACTAGCGGTTCCAGTGCTAGCACAGATACGCAGTATTTT; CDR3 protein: CASRTSGSSASTDTQYF
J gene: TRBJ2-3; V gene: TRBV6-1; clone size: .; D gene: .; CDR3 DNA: TGTGCCAGCAGTGGACCCCAAGGGGTATCTAGCACAGATACGCAGTATTTT; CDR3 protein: CASSGPQGVSSTDTQYF
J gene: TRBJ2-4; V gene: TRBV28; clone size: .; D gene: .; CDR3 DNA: TGTGCCAGCAGTGCGCAGGGGGCCAAAAACATTCAGTACTTC; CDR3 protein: CASSAQGAKNIQYF
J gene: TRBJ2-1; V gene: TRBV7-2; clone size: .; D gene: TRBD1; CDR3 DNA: TGTGCCAGCAGCTTAGACCAGGGGGCCTACAATGAGCAGTTCTTC; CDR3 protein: CASSLDQGAYNEQFF
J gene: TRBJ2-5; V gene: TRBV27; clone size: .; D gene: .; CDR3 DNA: TGTGTGAGCAGACGATCTATGGAGACCCAGTACTTC; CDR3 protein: CVSRRSMETQYF
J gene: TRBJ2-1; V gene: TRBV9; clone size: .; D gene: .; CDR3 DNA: TGTGCCAGCAGCGGACACAGGGGGCCGGGACTAGCGTCACGAACCTCTTCCTACAATGAGCAGTTCTTC; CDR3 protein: CASSGHRGPGLASRTSSYNEQFF
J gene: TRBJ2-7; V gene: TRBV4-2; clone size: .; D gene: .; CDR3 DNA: TGTGCCAGCAGCCCCCAGGGGAAGGACTACGAGCAGTACTTC; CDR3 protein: CASSPQGKDYEQYF
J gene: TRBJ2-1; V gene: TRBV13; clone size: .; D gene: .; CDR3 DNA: TGTGCCAGCAGCTCTAGACGCTACAATGAGCAGTTCTTC; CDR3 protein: CASSSRRYNEQFF
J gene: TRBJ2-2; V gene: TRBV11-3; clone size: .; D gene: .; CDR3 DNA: TGTGCCAGCAGCTTAGATATTCGCGGGGAGCTGTTTTTT; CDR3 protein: CASSLDIRGELFF
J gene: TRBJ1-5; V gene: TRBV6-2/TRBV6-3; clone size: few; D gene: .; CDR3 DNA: TGTGCCAGCAGTCTGGGAGGGCCCAATCAGCCCCAGCATTTT; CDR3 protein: CASSLGGPNQPQHF
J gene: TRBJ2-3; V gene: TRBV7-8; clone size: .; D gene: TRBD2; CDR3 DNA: TGTGCCAGCAGCCAGACTAGCGGGACATCAGATACGCAGTATTTT; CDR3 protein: CASSQTSGTSDTQYF
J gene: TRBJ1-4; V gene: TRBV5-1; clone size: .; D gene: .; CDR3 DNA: TGCGCCAGCAGCAGAGATGGACTAATCGCAACTAATGAAAAACTGTTTTTT; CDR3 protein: CASSRDGLIATNEKLFF
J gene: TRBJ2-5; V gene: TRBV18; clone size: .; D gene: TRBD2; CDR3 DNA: TGTGCCAGCTCACTCGGACTAGCGGGAGCAGAGACCCAGTACTTC; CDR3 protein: CASSLGLAGAETQYF
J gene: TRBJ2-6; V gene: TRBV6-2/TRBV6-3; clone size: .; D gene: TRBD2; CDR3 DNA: TGTGCCAGCAGTTACTCGGGACTAGCGGTAAAGTCTGGGGCCAACGTCCTGACTTTC; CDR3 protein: CASSYSGLAVKSGANVLTF
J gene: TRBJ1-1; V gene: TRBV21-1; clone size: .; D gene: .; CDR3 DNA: TGTGCCATCCAAGAAGCTTTCTTT; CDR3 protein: CAIQEAFF
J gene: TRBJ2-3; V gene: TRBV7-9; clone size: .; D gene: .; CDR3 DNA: TGTGCCAGCAGCTTAACAGAATCGAGCACAGATACGCAGTATTTT; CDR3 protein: CASSLTESSTDTQYF
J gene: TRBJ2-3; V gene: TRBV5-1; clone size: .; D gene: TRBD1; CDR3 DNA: TGCGCCAGCAGCAATTCTGGGACAGGGGGCACAGATACGCAGTATTTT; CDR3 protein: CASSNSGTGGTDTQYF
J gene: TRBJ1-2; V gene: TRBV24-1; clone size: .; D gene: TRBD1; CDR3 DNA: TGTGCCACCAGTGATTTCGGACAGGGGCTTGGTGGCTACACCTTC; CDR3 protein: CATSDFGQGLGGYTF